Each of the 9 T cell receptor beta chains below was sequenced from the same sample in a study of blood T cell repertoires in COVID-19. Repertoires were generated with immunoSEQ multiplex PCR, while TCRdb's copy carries only in-frame clones and drops some. The data show roughly 150,000 clones, around 91% seen once. Material: peripheral blood. These receptors were taken from a man aged 18 to 29 with COVID-19, enrolled during active disease.

This sequence joins TRBV5-4 and TRBJ2-1; D is perhaps TRBD1 (6 bases). The CDR3 is made up of 13 amino acids. The V end was cut by 4 bases, the J end by 5 bases, with 10 bases between. Germline V lookup: CDR1 SGHNT, CDR2 YYREEE (reference sequence). This CDR3 is CASSQSGDNEQFF. The CDR3 DNA reads as TGTGCCAGCAGCCAGTCAGGGGACAATGAGCAGTTCTTC. Combining the CDR3 with reference TRBV5-4 and TRBJ2-1 gives the whole variable domain ETGVTQSPTHLIKTRGQQVTLRCSSQSGHNTVSWYQQALGQGPQFIFQYYREEENGRGNFPPRFSGLQFPNYSSELNVNALELDDSALYLCASSQSGDNEQFFGPGTRLTVL.

The J gene is TRBJ2-1, the V gene TRBV16, with D tentatively TRBD2 (6 bases). The CDR3 contains 13 residues. Trimming took 2 bases from V and 6 from J, leaving 8 bases between them. Germline CDR1 reads KGHSY; CDR2 reads FQNENV. Written as DNA, the CDR3 is TGTGCCAGCAGCCAAGGGACTGTCAATGAGCAGTTCTTC. Translation gives CASSQGTVNEQFF. Together with reference TRBV16 and TRBJ2-1, the CDR3 gives the full variable domain: GEEVAQTPKHLVRGEGQKAKLYCAPIKGHSYVFWYQQVLKNEFKFLISFQNENVFDETGMPKERFSAKCLPNSPCSLEIQATKLEDSAVYFCASSQGTVNEQFFGPGTRLTVL.

The chain uses TRBV14 and TRBJ2-7, with D perhaps matching TRBD2 (6 bases). CDR1 and CDR2 (germline): SGHDN, FVKESK. V was clipped by 4 bases and J by 7 bases, with 20 bases between them. The CDR3 sequence is 15 residues long. The DNA for the CDR3 is TGTGCCAGCAGCCCCAGATGGGACTCCATAGGTGAGCAGTACTTC. This translates into CASSPRWDSIGEQYF.

The chain couples TRBV6-1 to TRBJ1-2, with D tentatively TRBD1 (5 bases). V lost 2 bases and J lost 6, with 7 bases in between. The CDR3 is 12 residues long. The germline V gene encodes CDR1 MNHNS and CDR2 SASEGT. CDR3 coding DNA: TGTGCCAGCAGTGAACGCAGGGATGGCTACACCTTC. This encodes CASSERRDGYTF.

The gene calls are TRBV11-2 and TRBJ1-1; 8 nucleotides line up with TRBD1. After removal of 6 bases from V and 4 bases from J, the junction contained 1 base not matched to a gene. The germline gives CDR1 SGHAT, CDR2 FQNNGV. CDR3 size: 12 residues. This CDR3 reads CASRQGGTEAFF. The CDR3 DNA follows: TGTGCCAGCAGACAGGGGGGCACTGAAGCTTTCTTT.

The chain recombines TRBV28 with TRBJ1-5; TRBD1 aligns across 8 bases. Trimming at V came to 6 bases and at J to 2 bases, leaving 6 bases not matched to a gene. The CDR3 is 15 amino acids. Looked up from germline, CDR1 is MDHEN and CDR2 is SYDVKM. CDR3: CASSTQGVGNQPQHF. The CDR3 DNA reads as TGTGCCAGCAGCACACAGGGGGTTGGCAATCAGCCCCAGCATTTT.

The CDR3 region has the DNA TGTGCCAGCAGGACAGGTCATCAGCCCCAGCATTTT. Protein: CASRTGHQPQHF. The chain employs TRBV28 and TRBJ1-5, with D tentatively TRBD1 (6 bases). The CDR3 contains 12 residues. Germline values: CDR1 MDHEN, CDR2 SYDVKM. Trimming left V 6 bases short and J 5 bases short, with 8 bases between. Full variable domain (outside the CDR3, taken from reference TRBV28 and TRBJ1-5): DVKVTQSSRYLVKRTGEKVFLECVQDMDHENMFWYRQDPGLGLRLIYFSYDVKMKEKGDIPEGYSVSREKKERFSLILESASTNQTSMYLCASRTGHQPQHFGDGTRLSIL.

V is TRBV19 and J is TRBJ2-2; a weak D match, TRBD2 (6 bases). CDR3 length: 13 residues. The germline gives CDR1 LNHDA, CDR2 SQIVND (reference sequence). V gave up 6 bases and J gave up 6 bases, with 11 bases separating them. Here the CDR3 DNA reads TGTGCCAGTAGAGCGTGGGGGGCCGGGGAGCTGTTTTTT. This sequence encodes CASRAWGAGELFF.

The chain is built from TRBV11-3 and TRBJ2-2; 11 nucleotides align to TRBD2. The trim removed 3 bases at V and 5 bases at J, leaving 2 bases unmatched. Germline loops: CDR1 SGHNT, CDR2 YENEEA. CDR3 length: 15 residues. The CDR3 bases are TGTGCCAGCAGCTTCGGACTAGCGGGTACCGGGGAGCTGTTTTTT. Translating it yields CASSFGLAGTGELFF.